Following are 23 T cell receptor beta chains from one sample sequenced in a study of tumor-infiltrating lymphocytes in localized non-small cell lung cancer. Profiled with immunoSEQ multiplex PCR; TCRdb holds only in-frame clones, not every one. The table includes 15,000 to 20,000 clones, 73% detected once. Sequenced input: lung tumor tissue. The receptors here all came from a human donor with non-small cell lung cancer.

The chain has TRBV11-3 and TRBJ2-1, with a weak D call TRBD1 (6 bases). V lost 5 bases and J lost 5, with 10 bases in between. The CDR3 consists of 13 residues. The germline gives CDR1 SGHNT, CDR2 YENEEA. The CDR3 DNA reads as TGTGCCAGCAGCCGGACAGATGACAATGAGCAGTTCTTC. Translation gives CASSRTDDNEQFF. The full variable domain, in which reference TRBV11-3 and TRBJ2-1 provide the parts outside the CDR3, is EAGVVQSPRYKIIEKKQPVAFWCNPISGHNTLYWYLQNLGQGPELLIRYENEEAVDDSQLPKDRFSAERLKGVDSTLKIQPAELGDSAVYLCASSRTDDNEQFFGPGTRLTVL.

The V call is TRBV6-5, the J call TRBJ1-4; 8 nucleotides line up with TRBD1. Trimming took 2 bases from V and 6 from J; bases not matched to a gene: 5. Germline CDR1 MNHEY, CDR2 SVGAGI. The CDR3 runs to 15 residues. CDR3 sequence (DNA): TGTGCCAGCAGTTACACTACAGGGGGAGATGAAAAACTGTTTTTT. Translated: CASSYTTGGDEKLFF.

The chain has TRBV30 and TRBJ1-5; D might be TRBD1 (5 bases). The CDR3 contains 13 residues. V lost 1 base and J 5 bases, leaving 9 bases between the germline ends. Germline V gene lookup returns CDR1 GTSNPN and CDR2 SVGIG (reference sequence). The CDR3 DNA sequence: TGTGCCTGGAGTGCAGGGTTGGATCAGCCCCAGCATTTT. Amino acids: CAWSAGLDQPQHF.

This clone occurred a few times. CDR3 sequence reads: CASSYRQVNEKLFF. CDR3 nucleotides: TGTGCCAGCAGTTATAGGCAGGTTAATGAAAAACTGTTTTTT. This chain connects TRBV6-5 to TRBJ1-4; no firm D call. V shed 3 bases and J shed 4 bases, with 9 bases lying between them. The CDR3 has 14 residues. CDR1 and CDR2 from the germline V gene are MNHEY and SVGAGI.

The chain couples TRBV2 to TRBJ2-3; a weak D match, TRBD2 (5 bases). Germline V gives CDR1 SNHLY, CDR2 FYNNEI. Trimming pared 6 bases from V and 3 bases from J, leaving 7 bases between. The CDR3 covers 12 residues. The CDR3 loop is CASSSGTDTQYF. In nucleotides, the CDR3 is TGTGCCAGCAGCTCGGGAACAGATACGCAGTATTTT.

The V call is TRBV28, the J call TRBJ1-1, with 8 bases aligning to TRBD1. V lost 2 bases to trimming and J lost 0 bases; unmatched junction nucleotides: 2. This CDR3 is 15 amino acids long. The germline V gene has CDR1 MDHEN and CDR2 SYDVKM. CDR3 bases: TGTGCCAGCAGTTTACGGGACAGGTTGAACACTGAAGCTTTCTTT. It codes for CASSLRDRLNTEAFF.

Worth noting for this clone: The junction departs from germline at one end; a sequencing error may be responsible. V is TRBV30 and J is TRBJ2-7; TRBD1 might be the D (6 bases). This CDR3 region has 11 residues. Germline assignment: CDR1 GTSNPN and CDR2 SVGIG (reference sequence). The CDR3 protein is CAGSQGNEQYF. CDR3 sequence (DNA): TGTGCCGGGAGCCAGGGGAACGAGCAGTACTTC.

The gene calls are TRBV18 and TRBJ2-5, with TRBD2 as a possible D gene (5 bases). This CDR3 is built from 16 residues. V was cut by 0 bases and J by 11 bases, with 22 bases left in between. Germline V gene data show CDR1 as KGHSH and CDR2 as LQKENI. The CDR3 loop is CASSPPMVSGIMGQYF. The DNA of the CDR3 is TGTGCCAGCTCACCACCGATGGTTTCGGGGATTATGGGGCAGTACTTC.

The chain joins TRBV28 to TRBJ1-2; D call uncertain. The CDR3 length is 13 residues. Trimming removed 6 bases at V and 2 bases at J, with 10 bases between. Germline values: CDR1 MDHEN, CDR2 SYDVKM. The CDR3 DNA reads TGTGCCAGCAGGCCAACATCAAACTATGGCTACACCTTC. Encoded protein: CASRPTSNYGYTF.

The V gene is TRBV7-9, the J gene TRBJ1-6, with D possibly matching TRBD1 (5 bases). The germline V and J ends were trimmed by 7 bases and 6 bases, with 13 bases remaining between them. Germline V CDR1 and CDR2: SEHNR, FQNEAQ (reference sequence). CDR3 length: 14 residues. CDR3 protein: CASTVGGFNSPLHF. For the CDR3, the DNA is TGTGCCAGCACCGTGGGGGGGTTTAATTCACCCCTCCACTTT.

This clone has a single count. The chain recombines TRBV30 with TRBJ2-5; possibly TRBD2 for D (6 bases). The DNA end is more similar to TRBJ2-7, so the J call may be wrong. Germline V gene data show CDR1 as GTSNPN and CDR2 as SVGIG (reference sequence). The CDR3 covers 13 residues. As DNA, the CDR3 is TGTGCCTGGAGTCGCGGGGAGAACTACGAGCAGTACTTC. Translated: CAWSRGENYEQYF.

This clone occurred once. The V call is TRBV5-1, the J call TRBJ2-2, with 8 bases matching TRBD1. The CDR3 length is 14 residues. Trimming at V came to 2 bases and at J to 6 bases, leaving 3 bases not matched to a gene. The V gene's germline CDR1 is SGHRS and CDR2 YFSETQ. CDR3 region: CASSLDRGAGELFF. The DNA of the CDR3 is TGCGCCAGCAGCTTAGACAGGGGCGCCGGGGAGCTGTTTTTT.

This chain uses TRBV21-1 with TRBJ2-4; the DNA was not used to check the table's D call, TRBD1. TRBV21-1 is a pseudogene segment. This CDR3 comprises 16 residues. The CDR3 loop is CASSGQGVLAKNIQYF. CDR3 sequence (DNA): TGTGCCAGCAGCGGACAGGGGGTGTTAGCCAAAAACATTCAGTACTTC.

The V gene is TRBV10-3, the J gene TRBJ1-1, with D tentatively TRBD1 (6 bases). V dropped 3 bases and J dropped 4 bases, with 12 bases sitting between them. CDR3 size: 14 residues. CDR1 and CDR2 from the germline V gene are ENHRY and SYGVKD. The CDR3 DNA is TGTGCCATCAGTGACCTACAGGGACTCACTGAAGCTTTCTTT. This codes for CAISDLQGLTEAFF.

This rearrangement joins TRBV6-4 to TRBJ2-2; D may be TRBD2 (6 bases). V dropped 3 bases and J dropped 6 bases, with 20 bases sitting between them. The length of the CDR3 is 17 residues. From germline, CDR1 is MRHNA and CDR2 SNTAGT. This CDR3 reads CASSESGGVSNSGELFF. DNA for the CDR3: TGTGCCAGCAGTGAGTCCGGAGGGGTTAGCAATTCCGGGGAGCTGTTTTTT.

The chain has TRBV18 and TRBJ2-2; D gene ambiguous. CDR3 length equals 17 residues. Trimming pared 3 bases from V and 0 bases from J, leaving 14 bases between. Germline V lookup: CDR1 KGHSH, CDR2 LQKENI. This chain's CDR3 is CASSPSVGSTNTGELFF. CDR3 DNA: TGTGCCAGCTCACCCTCGGTCGGCTCTACGAACACCGGGGAGCTGTTTTTT.

This clone was seen a single time. The gene calls are TRBV6-5 and TRBJ1-1; TRBD1 might be the D (6 bases). CDR3 length equals 16 residues. V was shortened by 2 bases and J by 5 bases, with 18 bases between the two germline ends. The V gene's germline CDR1 is MNHEY and CDR2 SVGAGI. CDR3 residues: CASSYPPGRGGTEAFF. The CDR3 DNA is TGTGCCAGCAGTTACCCCCCCGGCAGGGGTGGGACTGAAGCTTTCTTT.

This chain uses TRBV6-5 with TRBJ2-5; 7 bases map to TRBD2. This CDR3 has 14 amino acids. The germline gives CDR1 MNHEY, CDR2 SVGAGI. The V gene end was trimmed by 6 bases and the J gene end by 11 bases; junction bases not matched to a gene: 15. CDR3 bases: TGTGCCAGCAGACCATCACTAGCGAGAACGGAGCAGTACTTC. It translates to CASRPSLARTEQYF.

This clone was picked up one time. V and J are TRBV9 and TRBJ1-2, with D perhaps TRBD1 (6 bases). This CDR3 region has 13 residues. Germline CDR1 is SGDLS and CDR2 is YYNGEE. V was shortened by 9 bases and J by 4 bases, with 16 bases between the two germline ends. The CDR3 protein is CATTGGPSYGYTF. DNA of the CDR3: TGTGCCACCACCGGGGGGCCGAGCTATGGCTACACCTTC.

This clone was seen more than once but under ten times. The rearrangement links TRBV29-1 to TRBJ1-4; possibly TRBD1 for D (5 bases). CDR3 length equals 11 residues. The germline V gene has CDR1 SQVTM and CDR2 ANQGSEA. V was pared by 4 bases and J by 10 bases, with 10 bases between. The CDR3 sequence: CSVVGEGKLFF. The CDR3, as DNA: TGCAGCGTTGTAGGGGAGGGAAAACTGTTTTTT.

The count of this clone is one. The chain uses TRBV20-1 and TRBJ1-2, with unresolved D. Per germline, CDR1 DFQATT and CDR2 SNEGSKA (reference sequence). V was trimmed by 1 base and J by 14 bases, leaving 14 bases between them. The CDR3 is 11 amino acids. The DNA for the CDR3 is TGCAGTGCTAGAGCGGCACAGATTGGAACCTTC. It encodes CSARAAQIGTF.

The genes are TRBV5-1 and TRBJ2-5; 8 bases agree with TRBD1. The CDR3 loop spans 13 amino acids. Germline CDR1 SGHRS, CDR2 YFSETQ. The junction had 6 bases not matched to a gene; V was cut back by 4 bases and J by 7 bases. This CDR3 is CASSTGQGGTQYF. The CDR3 nucleotides read TGCGCCAGCAGCACCGGACAGGGAGGGACCCAGTACTTC.

This clone was detected only once. The genes are TRBV19 and TRBJ1-5; no definite D call. Trimming removed 6 bases at V and 0 bases at J, with 9 bases between. This CDR3 has 14 residues. The germline V gene encodes CDR1 LNHDA and CDR2 SQIVND (reference sequence). The CDR3 sequence is CASSTPNSNQPQHF. CDR3 sequence (DNA): TGTGCCAGTAGCACGCCTAATAGCAATCAGCCCCAGCATTTT.